This TCR beta chain was captured in a study of blood T cells in healthy people across ages. Alongside a J-beta primer mix, a sample-barcoded 5' primer served in a second PCR lasting roughly 6 to 11 cycles. TCRdb processed the 5' RACE reads anew with MiXCR; each CDR3 protein has one entry. The sample holds some 640,000 distinct CDR3 sequences, 49% seen once. Regarding this clonotype: One end of the junction varies from germline; a read error may be responsible.

This CDR3 has 18 amino acids. Germline V gives CDR1 PRHDT, CDR2 FYEKMQ (reference sequence). This sequence originates from a woman aged 60 to 75 in good health. Material for sequencing was blood. The rearrangement links TRBV13 to TRBJ2-1, with 10 positions matching TRBD2. The CDR3, as DNA: TGCGCCAGCAGCTTTCCGGGACTAGCGACCCTAGCCTACAATGAGCAGTTCTTC. Protein product: CASSFPGLATLAYNEQFF.